This TCR beta chain appears in the sequencing data of a study of T cells in Graves' hyperthyroidism and ophthalmopathy (dated by TCRdb to the late 2010s). As for the study more broadly: Peripheral blood samples were taken at the time of initial diagnosis, prior to any treatment. To identify distinguishing TCR V-J signatures, a discovery cohort of roughly 100 patients was used, comprising 43 with Graves' ophthalmopathy and 57 with stable Graves' hyperthyroidism. Whether ophthalmopathy could be predicted prospectively was tested in an independent validation cohort made up of roughly 19 hyperthyroidism patients plus 17 patients who later progressed to ophthalmopathy. The roughly 91 discovery patients were randomly split 7:3 into training and test sets. Thyroid tissue and blood T-cell repertoires from several Graves' hyperthyroidism patients were also compared in the study. Once sampling was done, hyperthyroidism patients were given methimazole at a starting dose of 30 mg daily, whereas ophthalmopathy patients were given high-dose intravenous methylprednisolone. The paper reports TCR Vbeta CDR3 sequencing of over 130 peripheral blood samples: over 40 ophthalmopathy, 75 to 80 hyperthyroidism and around 17 progressor patients. General study outcomes and caveats: In validation, the model predicted progression to ophthalmopathy a median of about 5.9 months before onset, with over 55% sensitivity and roughly 73% specificity. No statistical method was used to fix the sample size in advance, and group allocation was not hidden from the investigators. Most expanded thyroid clonotypes (frequency above 0.001) were also found in blood, which suggests that blood repertoires may mirror thyroid immune responses. A 13 V-J signature model separated ophthalmopathy from stable hyperthyroidism, with around 91% sensitivity and 81% to 82% specificity in cross-validation and 80%/75% in testing.

CDR1 and CDR2 (WNHNN, SYGVQD) derive from the germline V gene (reference sequence). Trimming takes 0 bases from V and 3 bases from J, and the germline ends sit 11 bases apart. The CDR3 goes from the cysteine to the phenylalanine over 15 residues. Left in the record is the CDR3 DNA by itself, 45 bases read in frame from the first base. A word on this clonotype: The antigen it binds to is not known. No qualities accompany the bases; no much larger clone lies one base away.

Ophthalmopathy patients had moderately to severely active disease, Clinical Activity Score of at least 3, NOSPECS grade of at least 4, and duration under 3 months. Patients with uncontrolled infections, other autoimmune diseases, pregnancy or lactation were excluded. Clinical symptoms, serum thyroxine and TRAb, thyroid ultrasound, and orbital computed tomography formed the basis for the diagnoses. Ficoll-Paque density gradient centrifugation was used to isolate PBMCs from under 11 ml of fresh peripheral blood. Total RNA was extracted using Trizol reagent, and RNA quality was assessed on an Agilent 2100 Bioanalyzer. The TCR beta CDR3 regions were amplified from the RNA transcripts. A first-round RT-PCR of the TCR CDR3 used the HTBI primer set with the Qiagen OneStep RT-PCR kit. A second multiplex PCR round built the libraries, followed by size selection and purification. Libraries were sequenced paired-end with 100 bp reads on an Illumina HiSeq2000. In the authors' own workflow: SOAPnuke was used to process the raw data, removing reads that contained adapters or uncalled bases, had a mean Phred below 15, or lacked an exact match to the constant primer or identifier. COPE v1.2.5 was used to merge the high-quality paired reads, and each unique nucleotide sequence was defined as a clonotype. Clonotypes were aligned to IMGT TRBV, TRBD and TRBJ reference segments using MiTCR v1.1. Only V-J combinations with frequency above 0.0001, covering 98% to 99.2% of repertoires, were analysed. The TCS score was defined as the ratio of F50 (clonal expansion) to E x V (chaos), calculated using BLOSUM62-based TCRdist between CDR3 peptides within each V-J. Welch's t-statistics and random forest reduced approximately 520 V-J features to some 14, which were used in a naive Bayes classifier (R e1071). TCRdb ran its own pipeline on the public reads, namely fastp trimming at Q25 and MiXCR clone calling, and kept in-frame beta chains. Identical CDR3 proteins give one entry, which carries the most common genes and DNA. What appears here as the V and J calls and clone size reflects TCRdb's work, not the paper's. This sample holds 300,000 to 450,000 distinct CDR3 sequences; approximately 15% were observed only once. The ten largest clones add up to about 20% of the sample.

The clonotype originates from a woman in her twenties or thirties with Graves' ophthalmopathy. The sequenced sample was blood. The rearranged chain carries TRBV10-1 and TRBJ2-5; D gene: possibly TRBD2, on 6 matching bases. This receptor carries the CDR3 CASSESGGVEETQYF. DNA sequence: TGCGCCAGCAGTGAGTCGGGCGGGGTTGAAGAGACCCAGTACTTC.